A single sample is the source of the 30 T cell receptor beta chains below, sequenced in a study of vaccination and CD4 T cells after COVID-19. A single record per CDR3 protein comes from TCRdb applying MiXCR to the PCR reads. The sample contains about 24,000 distinct CDR3 sequences, around 50% of which appear only once. Source: CD4+ T cells from blood, taken before SARS-CoV-2 vaccination. All receptors come from a human donor who had recovered from COVID-19.

The V gene is TRBV19, the J gene TRBJ2-1; D might be TRBD2 (5 bases). Trimming removed 9 bases from V and 8 bases from J, with 17 bases in between. Germline-derived CDR1 and CDR2 are LNHDA and SQIVND (reference sequence). The CDR3 loop spans 13 amino acids. The CDR3 nucleotides read TGTGCCAGCCGGGCCCCGGAGGTGGATGAGCAGTTCTTC. Translating it yields CASRAPEVDEQFF.

This sequence joins TRBV10-3 and TRBJ2-2; D might be TRBD1 or TRBD2, each matching 5 bases. Trimming took off 6 bases at V and 6 bases at J, with 11 bases between the two ends. CDR3 length: 13 residues. CDR1 and CDR2 from the germline V gene are ENHRY and SYGVKD. CDR3 protein: CAISPVGAGELFF. DNA for the CDR3: TGTGCCATCAGCCCCGTGGGGGCCGGGGAGCTGTTTTTT.

The chain employs TRBV2 and TRBJ2-3, with D maybe TRBD1 (6 bases). CDR3 size: 12 residues. Germline V gene data show CDR1 as SNHLY and CDR2 as FYNNEI. V lost 11 bases to trimming and J lost 0 bases, with 9 bases between them. CDR3 sequence (DNA): TGTGCCGCAGGGGACAGCACAGATACGCAGTATTTT. This encodes CAAGDSTDTQYF.

This clonotype was picked up a small number of times. This chain joins TRBV28 and TRBJ1-1; D is ambiguous. Trimming stripped 5 bases from V and 4 bases from J, with 14 bases between. The CDR3 covers 14 residues. CDR1 and CDR2 (germline): MDHEN, SYDVKM. DNA for the CDR3: TGTGCCAGCAGTCCCTGGGCAGCTGGCACTGAAGCTTTCTTT. Translated, it gives CASSPWAAGTEAFF.

In its sample, this clonotype was seen a few times. V and J are TRBV20-1 and TRBJ2-2, with D possibly matching TRBD1 (6 bases). This CDR3 comprises 14 residues. Per germline, CDR1 DFQATT and CDR2 SNEGSKA (reference sequence). The V end was cut by 4 bases, the J end by 2 bases, with 11 bases between. CDR3 nucleotides: TGCAGTGCTACCGGACAGCTCAACACCGGGGAGCTGTTTTTT. This sequence encodes CSATGQLNTGELFF.

The gene calls are TRBV20-1 and TRBJ2-1, with TRBD2 identical over 13 bases. Germline trimming cut 0 bases from V and 4 bases from J; bases unmatched to any gene: 3. CDR1 is DFQATT, CDR2 SNEGSKA, per germline (reference sequence). The CDR3 spans 16 residues. The CDR3 region has the DNA TGCAGTGCTAGAGATCCGGGACTAGCGGGATACAATGAGCAGTTCTTC. Its translation: CSARDPGLAGYNEQFF.

The rearrangement uses TRBV7-6 and TRBJ1-1; D not resolved. V was trimmed by 3 bases and J by 4 bases, leaving 21 bases between them. This CDR3 is built from 17 residues. Germline V gene data show CDR1 as SGHVS and CDR2 as FNYEAQ. This CDR3 is CASSFSFIGRRATEAFF. DNA of the CDR3: TGTGCCAGCAGCTTTTCTTTTATTGGACGAAGGGCCACTGAAGCTTTCTTT.

There are a few counts of this clonotype. V is TRBV19 and J is TRBJ1-2; no firm D call. Trimming stripped 3 bases from V and 8 bases from J, with 7 bases between. Germline V gene data show CDR1 as LNHDA and CDR2 as SQIVND (reference sequence). The CDR3 spans 11 residues. The CDR3 loop reads CASSMKDGYTF. CDR3 sequence (DNA): TGTGCCAGTAGTATGAAGGACGGCTACACCTTC.

This clonotype has only a few counts. V gene TRBV24-1 combines with J gene TRBJ2-2; either TRBD1 or TRBD2 may supply D (5 bases each). V was clipped by 3 bases and J by 6 bases, with 10 bases between them. This CDR3 contains 14 residues. CDR1 and CDR2 from the germline V gene are KGHDR and SFDVKD. CDR3 in amino acids: CATSDEGMAGELFF. CDR3 DNA sequence: TGTGCCACCAGTGATGAGGGGATGGCCGGGGAGCTGTTTTTT.

This clonotype turned up a few times. The V and J genes are TRBV6-1 and TRBJ2-5; D unresolved. This CDR3 comprises 13 residues. Germline V CDR1 and CDR2: MNHNS, SASEGT. With 7 bases removed from V and 2 bases from J, the gap between germline ends came to 11 bases. CDR3 sequence: CASTRDQQETQYF. The CDR3 nucleotides read TGTGCCAGCACCAGAGACCAGCAAGAGACCCAGTACTTC.

V is TRBV20-1 and J is TRBJ1-6; D may be TRBD1 (5 bases). The germline V gene encodes CDR1 DFQATT and CDR2 SNEGSKA (reference sequence). The CDR3 spans 14 residues. The V and J ends lost 6 bases and 9 bases respectively, with 18 bases between them. The CDR3 DNA sequence: TGCAGTGCCAATCACGGGCAGGGCGTTTCACCCCTCCACTTT. Amino acid sequence: CSANHGQGVSPLHF.

This clonotype showed up just a few times. The chain joins TRBV12-3 or TRBV12-4 to TRBJ2-7; D gene uncertain. The CDR3 has 11 amino acids. The V end lost 3 bases, the J end lost 5 bases, and 5 bases lay between the germline ends. The CDR3 nucleotides read TGTGCCAGCAGTTTGAGGAACGAGCAGTACTTC. It translates to CASSLRNEQYF.

The rearrangement links TRBV6-5 to TRBJ2-5; TRBD1 or TRBD2 may be the D gene (6 bases each). V was pared by 0 bases and J by 5 bases, with 10 bases between. The CDR3 runs to 14 residues. The germline V gene encodes CDR1 MNHEY and CDR2 SVGAGI. The CDR3 here is CASSYSRGVETQYF. CDR3 DNA: TGTGCCAGCAGTTACTCGAGGGGGGTTGAGACCCAGTACTTC.

This clonotype was seen only a few times. The chain uses TRBV28 and TRBJ1-1, with D perhaps matching TRBD1 (5 bases). V was trimmed by 3 bases and J by 5 bases, leaving 10 bases between them. Germline CDR1 reads MDHEN; CDR2 reads SYDVKM. CDR3 length equals 13 residues. The CDR3 loop is CASSFPGGTEAFF. The CDR3 nucleotides are TGTGCCAGCAGTTTCCCGGGGGGAACTGAAGCTTTCTTT.

This clonotype showed up just a few times. V and J are TRBV6-1 and TRBJ2-3; TRBD1 aligns across 7 bases. After removal of 6 bases from V and 2 bases from J, the junction contained 8 bases not matched to a gene. There are 15 residues in the CDR3. Germline CDR1 is MNHNS and CDR2 is SASEGT. CDR3 DNA: TGTGCCAGCAGACAAAGGGGGCACGACACAGATACGCAGTATTTT. Amino acid sequence: CASRQRGHDTDTQYF.

The V and J genes are TRBV2 and TRBJ2-5; unclear D gene. V lost 7 bases and J lost 1, with 7 bases in between. Per germline, CDR1 SNHLY and CDR2 FYNNEI. CDR3 length: 12 amino acids. CDR3 nucleotide sequence: TGTGCCAGCATCCTGCTCCAAGAGACCCAGTACTTC. Its translation is CASILLQETQYF. Looking up the rest from reference TRBV2 and TRBJ2-5 gives the full variable domain: EPEVTQTPSHQVTQMGQEVILRCVPISNHLYFYWYRQILGQKVEFLVSFYNNEISEKSEIFDDQFSVERPDGSNFTLKIRSTKLEDSAMYFCASILLQETQYFGPGTRLLVL.

CDR3: CASRPNRQVTGELFF. CDR3 nucleotides: TGTGCCAGCAGACCCAACCGGCAGGTCACCGGGGAGCTGTTTTTT. V is TRBV7-2 and J is TRBJ2-2; no firm D call. Germline CDR1 is SGHTA and CDR2 is FQGNSA. This CDR3 region has 15 residues. Deletions cut 6 bases from V and 4 bases from J, with 15 bases between.

The genes are TRBV6-1 and TRBJ2-1, with a possible D match to TRBD1 (5 bases). The germline CDR1 and CDR2 sequences are MNHNS and SASEGT. The CDR3 sequence is 14 residues long. The germline V and J ends were trimmed by 6 bases and 6 bases, with 15 bases remaining between them. CDR3 protein: CASRGRQSANEQFF. CDR3 bases: TGTGCCAGCAGGGGTCGACAGTCGGCCAATGAGCAGTTCTTC.

The chain has TRBV15 and TRBJ2-1, with 9 bases identical to TRBD2. From germline, CDR1 is LNHNV and CDR2 YYDKDF (reference sequence). Losses at the gene ends were 0 bases for V and 8 bases for J; bases not matched to a gene: 5. CDR3 length: 15 amino acids. The DNA of the CDR3 is TGTGCCACCAGCAGAGATCAGCTAGCGGGATATGAGCAGTTCTTC. This translates into CATSRDQLAGYEQFF. The full variable domain, rest sourced from reference TRBV15 and TRBJ2-1, is DAMVIQNPRYQVTQFGKPVTLSCSQTLNHNVMYWYQQKSSQAPKLLFHYYDKDFNNEADTPDNFQSRRPNTSFCFLDIRSPGLGDTAMYLCATSRDQLAGYEQFFGPGTRLTVL.

The chain combines TRBV9 with TRBJ2-5; a weak D match, TRBD2 (5 bases). The CDR3 is made up of 13 amino acids. Between the trimmed V and J ends, which lost 4 bases and 1 base, there was a span of 8 bases. Germline V gene data show CDR1 as SGDLS and CDR2 as YYNGEE. The DNA for the CDR3 is TGTGCCAGCAGCCCTAGCAGCCAAGAGACCCAGTACTTC. This translates into CASSPSSQETQYF.

The V gene is TRBV12-3 or TRBV12-4, the J gene TRBJ1-6; the match to TRBD1 covers 7 bases. The CDR3 is 15 residues long. The junction had 9 bases not matched to a gene; V was cut back by 6 bases and J by 7 bases. The CDR3: CASSPTQGTNSPLHF. CDR3 DNA: TGTGCCAGCAGCCCAACACAGGGGACGAATTCACCCCTCCACTTT.

CDR3 bases: TGTGCCAGCAGCCCGACTAGCGGTAAAGAGACCCAGTACTTC. Its protein is CASSPTSGKETQYF. The chain couples TRBV5-4 to TRBJ2-5; TRBD2 aligns across 9 bases. The V gene's germline CDR1 is SGHNT and CDR2 YYREEE (reference sequence). The CDR3 runs 14 residues. With 4 bases clipped from V and 3 bases from J, the junction kept 4 bases outside the gene matches.

This clonotype was seen a handful of times. V gene TRBV20-1 combines with J gene TRBJ2-5; 14 nucleotides match TRBD2. The CDR3 sequence is 16 residues long. The V gene's germline CDR1 is DFQATT and CDR2 SNEGSKA (reference sequence). V lost 3 bases and J lost 4; bases outside the gene matches: 7. The CDR3 DNA follows: TGCAGTGCTAGCGGGACTAGCGGGAGTCGGGGAGAGACCCAGTACTTC. Protein product: CSASGTSGSRGETQYF.

The V call is TRBV2, the J call TRBJ2-5, with 8 positions matching TRBD2. The CDR3 has 14 residues. Germline V lookup: CDR1 SNHLY, CDR2 FYNNEI. The V and J ends lost 4 bases and 2 bases, in that order; junction bases with no gene match: 3. CDR3: CASSALAEQETQYF. Written as DNA, the CDR3 is TGTGCCAGCAGTGCACTAGCGGAACAAGAGACCCAGTACTTC.

The rearrangement joins TRBV20-1 to TRBJ2-6, with 9 positions matching TRBD1. The CDR3 extends over 15 amino acids. Germline V CDR1 and CDR2: DFQATT, SNEGSKA (reference sequence). Germline trimming cut 3 bases from V and 2 bases from J; bases unmatched to any gene: 2. The CDR3: CSARGTGTGANVLTF. The DNA for the CDR3 is TGCAGTGCTAGGGGGACAGGGACTGGGGCCAACGTCCTGACTTTC.

The rearrangement joins TRBV12-5 to TRBJ2-3, with TRBD2 matching over 9 bases. The germline gives CDR1 LGHNT, CDR2 FRNRAP. V was clipped by 0 bases and J by 4 bases; unmatched bases: 8. The CDR3 has 17 residues. CDR3 sequence (DNA): TGTGCTAGTGGTTTGGTACTGCGCGGGAGGGTCCCAGATACGCAGTATTTT. Protein product: CASGLVLRGRVPDTQYF.

In its sample, this clonotype was seen once. The rearrangement joins TRBV18 to TRBJ2-7; 9 nucleotides line up with TRBD1. The CDR3 is 15 amino acids. Trimming took 6 bases from V and 0 from J; bases not matched to a gene: 6. Germline lookup yields CDR1 KGHSH and CDR2 LQKENI. CDR3 amino acids: CASSLGTGSSYEQYF. For the CDR3, the DNA is TGTGCCAGCTCTCTCGGGACAGGGAGCTCCTACGAGCAGTACTTC.

The V and J genes are TRBV20-1 and TRBJ2-5; D remains ambiguous. There are 11 residues in the CDR3. V dropped 7 bases and J dropped 0 bases, with 6 bases sitting between them. Germline V gene sequence: CDR1 DFQATT, CDR2 SNEGSKA (reference sequence). CDR3 DNA: TGCAGTGGGGCAGACCAAGAGACCCAGTACTTC. Translated: CSGADQETQYF.

V gene TRBV27 combines with J gene TRBJ2-6; 9 bases map to TRBD2. V lost 5 bases to trimming and J lost 4 bases; unmatched junction nucleotides: 12. This CDR3 spans 18 amino acids. Germline V gives CDR1 MNHEY, CDR2 SMNVEV (reference sequence). The CDR3 region has the DNA TGTGCCAGCAGTCTTGGTGGAGCGGGAGGTGCCGGGGCCAACGTCCTGACTTTC. Residues: CASSLGGAGGAGANVLTF.

V and J are TRBV28 and TRBJ2-2; TRBD2 matches 12 bases. CDR3 length equals 17 residues. J lost 4 bases, V lost 2 bases, and 5 bases had no gene match. Germline assignment: CDR1 MDHEN and CDR2 SYDVKM. CDR3 in DNA: TGTGCCAGCAGTTTAGTACTAGCGGGAGGTCGCACCGGGGAGCTGTTTTTT. It yields the protein CASSLVLAGGRTGELFF.